This T cell receptor (beta chain) was obtained from a study of T cell responses to AZD1222 COVID-19 vaccine (dated by TCRdb to about 2021). With regard to the full study: A total of just over 230 trial participants underwent TCR sequencing, of whom 207 had received two doses of AZD1222 and roughly 26 had received two doses of the MenACWY control vaccine. Trial participants were enrolled into age subgroups of 18-55, 56-69 and 70-plus years, which contained about 150, 27 and 61 TCR-sequenced participants, respectively.

In the paper's terms, the time point label means: about 28 days (+/-7) after the second vaccine dose. Because spike-specific TCR depth and breadth did not differ between the two schedules, AZD1222 recipients who got a second dose at roughly 4 weeks were pooled with those who got a second dose at roughly 12 weeks. Vaccinee samples came from UK trials COV001 and COV002, including a single-blind randomized controlled phase 2/3 trial of AZD1222 (ChAdOx1 nCoV-19) in healthy adults. For TCRbeta chain sequencing, PBMC samples were collected from trial participants at day 0 and at day 28 after the second dose. Concerning this clone itself: It has no known antigen specificity. No much larger clonotype is one base removed from it; base qualities were not supplied.

The CDR3 spans 17 residues, from the cysteine through the phenylalanine. Just the 51-base CDR3 DNA is kept, in frame starting at base 1. From V the trimming removes 10 bases and from J it removes 1 base, while the gene matches leave 16 bases of the junction unaccounted for. CDR1 and CDR2 (LNHDA, SQIVND) derive from the germline V gene (reference sequence). The CDR3 regions of human TCRbeta chains were analyzed by immunosequencing. The study's own analysis went as follows. Repertoire TCRs were matched against a reference library of SARS-CoV-2-specific TCRs generated with the MIRA antigen-specificity platform. Breadth meant the fraction of unique TCRs that were SARS-CoV-2-associated, whereas depth meant the fraction of total T cells that were SARS-CoV-2-associated. Using the MIRA data, every spike-specific TCR was mapped to the spike region that the TCR reacted to and assigned to either a CD4 or a CD8 class. Log10-transformed breadth and depth values were compared by one-way ANOVA with Sidak's multiple comparisons tests. TCRdb provides this immuneACCESS table in a form limited to in-frame rearrangements. Some clones are lacking; in checked studies, under half of them reflect an unresolved V gene, and why the rest are absent is not known. That table gives V, J and clone size, and the DNA gave D and trimming. For this sample the table gives some 150,000 clones, of which roughly 92% were detected only once. The ten largest clonotypes hold roughly 3.6% of the sample.

Study-wide conclusions, independent of this receptor: No day 14 peak-response samples were available, so repertoires were characterized only after the peak T cell response. Reportedly, almost half of the unique spike-specific TCRs recognized epitopes lying outside the regions that are mutated in the B.1.351 and B.1.1.7 variants. The 56-69-year group was small, and its depth increase did not reach significance, likely because of low power. Participants were mostly white British, with more females than males. The authors suggested clonal diversity may have been underestimated. The vaccine-associated CD4 TCRs covered the entire spike protein, and the dominant responses fell in regions 160-218 and 743-854. Conclusions about previously exposed vaccinees were limited because only six AZD1222 recipients were SARS-CoV-2 seropositive at baseline. A significant rise in spike-specific TCR breadth and depth was observed after two AZD1222 doses relative to day 0 and relative to MenACWY recipients.

The specimen comprised peripheral blood, sampled 28 days after the second AZD1222 dose. The TCR was taken from an adult who received the AZD1222 COVID-19 vaccine. The rearrangement joined TRBV19 to TRBJ1-5; 7 bases in between match TRBD1. The nucleotide sequence reads as follows: TGTGCCACCCAAAGGAAGACAGGGTACGGCAGCAATCAGCCCCAGCATTTT. Its protein product is CATQRKTGYGSNQPQHF.